This T cell receptor beta chain was retrieved from a study of regulatory T cells in long-lasting Graves disease. Overall study context: Antithyroid drug use was under 3 months in newly diagnosed Graves' patients. Study-wide results and limits: Clonotypes that were public and shared totalled approximately 3,000 in persistent patients versus about a thousand in new patients. Persistent disease exhibited a predilection for TRBV28, TRBJ1-2 and TRBJ2-5.

Germline assignment: CDR1 KGHSH and CDR2 LQKENI. The CDR3 contains 12 residues. Trimming stripped 4 bases from V and 5 bases from J, with 6 bases between. Regarding time point: newly diagnosed GD, antithyroid drugs for less than 3 months. The TCR library was prepared using RNA isolated from PBMCs. This clonotype was observed many times. Its antigen remains unknown. Libraries of TCR beta came from iRepertoire HTBI primers plus Arm-PCR of CDR3 regions. TCRdb reanalysed the multiplex PCR reads using MiXCR and keeps one entry per CDR3 protein. The sample holds a few hundred thousand distinct CDR3 sequences, 16% seen once. These data were also filed under a second study, of T cells in Graves' hyperthyroidism and ophthalmopathy. From that second work: Primed by the HTBI set, a first-round RT-PCR was run on the TCR CDR3.

The chain joins TRBV18 to TRBJ1-5; D is unresolved. Sequences were derived from peripheral blood mononuclear cells (PBMCs), sampled at new diagnosis, from a patient treated with antithyroid drugs. The receptor was isolated from a man in his forties or fifties with Graves disease. The CDR3 DNA sequence: TGTGCCAGCTCACTATCCGATCAGCCCCAGCATTTT. It translates to CASSLSDQPQHF.